The 28 T cell receptor beta chains given below trace back to one sample, sequenced in a study of CD8 T cells in ankylosing spondylitis. A single record per CDR3 protein comes from TCRdb applying MiXCR to the 5' RACE reads. The sample lists around 130,000 distinct CDR3 sequences, around 7% seen once, with 12% in the top ten. The sample was blood, either unsorted or a sorted T cell fraction (not recorded which). The receptors here all came from a male donor with ankylosing spondylitis or in good health (not recorded which).

This clonotype has ten or more counts. The genes are TRBV5-1 and TRBJ1-6; D not certain. The ends were cut back, 0 bases at V and 7 bases at J, with 11 bases in the middle. This CDR3 contains 15 residues. CDR1 is SGHRS and CDR2 is YFSETQ in the germline V gene. CDR3 in amino acids: CASSLAAALNSPLHF. The CDR3 nucleotides are TGCGCCAGCAGCTTGGCTGCAGCCCTCAATTCACCCCTCCACTTT.

This clonotype was counted many times. The chain uses TRBV29-1 and TRBJ2-3; no firm D call. The CDR3 runs to 11 residues. V was cut by 4 bases and J by 3 bases, with 5 bases left in between. Germline values: CDR1 SQVTM, CDR2 ANQGSEA. The CDR3 protein is CSVAQTDTQYF. DNA for the CDR3: TGCAGCGTTGCCCAGACAGATACGCAGTATTTT.

This clonotype was seen ten or more times. The J gene is TRBJ2-7, the V gene TRBV20-1; 13 positions match TRBD2. The germline V gene has CDR1 DFQATT and CDR2 SNEGSKA (reference sequence). V was clipped by 4 bases and J by 7 bases; unmatched bases: 13. This CDR3 has 16 amino acids. The CDR3 reads CSATLPGLAGPLEQYF. The CDR3, as DNA: TGCAGTGCTACCCTCCCGGGACTAGCGGGACCGTTGGAGCAGTACTTC.

This clonotype was observed many times. The rearrangement joins TRBV5-1 to TRBJ2-5, with TRBD2 matching over 11 bases. CDR1 and CDR2 from the germline V gene are SGHRS and YFSETQ. The CDR3 length is 18 residues. With V trimmed by 0 bases and J by 6 bases, 13 bases remained unmatched. The CDR3 region is CASSLAGTSGSGGKTQYF. Written as DNA, the CDR3 is TGCGCCAGCAGCTTGGCCGGAACTAGCGGGAGTGGGGGAAAGACCCAGTACTTC.

This clonotype has ten or more counts. This chain links TRBV5-1 with TRBJ2-7; tentatively, D is TRBD1 or TRBD2 (5 bases each). This CDR3 spans 16 amino acids. V gave up 4 bases and J gave up 4 bases, with 21 bases separating them. Germline CDR1 and CDR2: SGHRS and YFSETQ. The DNA for the CDR3 is TGCGCCAGCAGCCCCGATTTATTGGGGGTAGGATACGAGCAGTACTTC. This translates into CASSPDLLGVGYEQYF.

This clonotype was observed at least ten times. V and J are TRBV5-1 and TRBJ2-3; D unresolved. In germline, CDR1 is SGHRS, CDR2 YFSETQ. V lost 1 base, J lost 5 bases, and 8 bases lay in between. CDR3 length: 13 amino acids. The CDR3 DNA follows: TGCGCCAGCAGCTTGTCCCTTTTAGATACGCAGTATTTT. As protein: CASSLSLLDTQYF.

This clonotype was counted at least ten times. V gene TRBV20-1 combines with J gene TRBJ1-1; D is possibly TRBD1 (5 bases). V was shortened by 0 bases and J by 4 bases, with 15 bases between the two germline ends. Per germline, CDR1 DFQATT and CDR2 SNEGSKA (reference sequence). The CDR3 consists of 15 residues. The CDR3 loop is CSARDGGKTSTEAFF. CDR3 DNA sequence: TGCAGTGCTAGAGATGGGGGGAAAACGAGCACTGAAGCTTTCTTT.

This clonotype was seen repeatedly, ten times or more. The rearrangement joins TRBV12-3 or TRBV12-4 to TRBJ2-1, with D perhaps matching TRBD1 (6 bases). The CDR3 covers 13 residues. The V end lost 6 bases, the J end lost 7 bases, and 13 bases lay between the germline ends. CDR3 in amino acids: CASSLEGGNEQFF. The CDR3 DNA reads as TGTGCCAGCAGCCTAGAAGGGGGAAATGAGCAGTTCTTC.

This clonotype came up many times. This sequence joins TRBV29-1 and TRBJ2-5; 7 bases fit TRBD2. Trimming at V came to 3 bases and at J to 2 bases, leaving 3 bases not matched to a gene. CDR3 length: 13 amino acids. CDR1 and CDR2 from the germline V gene are SQVTM and ANQGSEA. DNA of the CDR3: TGCAGCGTTGACCTAGCGGAGCAAGAGACCCAGTACTTC. It translates to CSVDLAEQETQYF. Using reference TRBV29-1 and TRBJ2-5 for the parts outside the CDR3, the full variable domain is SAVISQKPSRDICQRGTSLTIQCQVDSQVTMMFWYRQQPGQSLTLIATANQGSEATYESGFVIDKFPISRPNLTFSTLTVSNMSPEDSSIYLCSVDLAEQETQYFGPGTRLLVL.

This clonotype was recorded many times. The chain recombines TRBV7-9 with TRBJ2-7; 10 positions agree with TRBD1. The trim removed 4 bases at V and 3 bases at J, leaving 6 bases unmatched. CDR1 SEHNR and CDR2 FQNEAQ come from the germline V gene (reference sequence). CDR3 length equals 15 residues. The CDR3: CASSSRTGGYYEQYF. In DNA, the CDR3 is TGTGCCAGCAGCTCACGGACAGGGGGATACTACGAGCAGTACTTC.

This clonotype was counted only a few times. The DNA of the CDR3 is TGCAGTGCTCACGGGGGACTACTAACAGATACGCAGTATTTT. Translated: CSAHGGLLTDTQYF. The chain joins TRBV20-1 to TRBJ2-3; 7 positions match TRBD2. CDR3 length: 14 amino acids. V was pared by 5 bases and J by 3 bases, with 8 bases of the junction left unmatched. The germline CDR1 and CDR2 sequences are DFQATT and SNEGSKA (reference sequence).

Only a few counts were recorded for this clonotype. The rearrangement joins TRBV4-1 to TRBJ1-1; no clear D gene. The CDR3 extends over 12 amino acids. Between the trimmed V and J ends, which lost 1 base and 9 bases, there was a span of 9 bases. The germline CDR1 and CDR2 sequences are MGHRA and YSYEKL. CDR3 sequence (DNA): TGCGCCAGCAGCCAAGTTCCGAAACAAGCTTTCTTT. It encodes CASSQVPKQAFF.

This clonotype was picked up many times. This chain links TRBV20-1 with TRBJ2-1; TRBD2 is a possible D gene (6 bases). With 3 bases removed from V and 8 bases from J, the gap between germline ends came to 20 bases. Germline V lookup: CDR1 DFQATT, CDR2 SNEGSKA (reference sequence). This CDR3 region has 15 residues. CDR3 sequence (DNA): TGCAGTGCTAGTAACCGGGCGGGAACGTTGGATGAGCAGTTCTTC. Encoded protein: CSASNRAGTLDEQFF.

There are many counts of this clonotype. The chain joins TRBV4-2 to TRBJ2-3; a weak D match, TRBD1 (5 bases). The CDR3 has 11 amino acids. Deletions cut 8 bases from V and 6 bases from J, with 9 bases between. CDR1 is LGHNA, CDR2 YNFKEQ, per germline. The CDR3 sequence is CASGRVDTQYF. For the CDR3, the DNA is TGTGCCAGCGGCAGGGTGGATACGCAGTATTTT.

The sample holds many counts of this clonotype. The rearrangement links TRBV14 to TRBJ2-1; 9 bases align to TRBD2. The V gene end was trimmed by 4 bases and the J gene end by 9 bases; junction bases not matched to a gene: 10. The CDR3 length is 15 residues. Germline V lookup: CDR1 SGHDN, CDR2 FVKESK. The CDR3 region is CASSLNSGSEGEQFF. The CDR3 DNA reads TGTGCCAGCAGCCTCAATAGCGGGAGTGAAGGTGAGCAGTTCTTC.

This clonotype was detected many times. The V call is TRBV5-1, the J call TRBJ2-2; the D is unclear. V lost 4 bases, J lost 6 bases, and 7 bases lay in between. This CDR3 is built from 12 residues. Germline V gene data show CDR1 as SGHRS and CDR2 as YFSETQ. CDR3 DNA: TGCGCCAGCAGCCCCCCCCCCGGGGAGCTGTTTTTT. Protein: CASSPPPGELFF. Full variable domain (outside the CDR3, taken from reference TRBV5-1 and TRBJ2-2): KAGVTQTPRYLIKTRGQQVTLSCSPISGHRSVSWYQQTPGQGLQFLFEYFSETQRNKGNFPGRFSGRQFSNSRSEMNVSTLELGDSALYLCASSPPPGELFFGEGSRLTVL.

This clonotype was counted many times. J is TRBJ2-1 and V is TRBV5-5; 7 bases agree with TRBD1. Germline V gives CDR1 SGHKS, CDR2 YYEKEE (reference sequence). Losses at the gene ends were 2 bases for V and 0 bases for J; bases not matched to a gene: 11. This CDR3 region has 18 residues. The CDR3 DNA reads as TGTGCCAGCAGCTTAGTCCCGGGACAGTCGAGCTCCTACAATGAGCAGTTCTTC. It specifies CASSLVPGQSSSYNEQFF.

This clonotype was seen at least ten times. V usage is TRBV7-2 and J usage is TRBJ2-3, with 7 bases matching TRBD1. Germline V gene lookup returns CDR1 SGHTA and CDR2 FQGNSA. The CDR3 covers 15 residues. The ends lost 3 bases at V and 4 bases at J; junction bases unmatched: 7. The CDR3 sequence is CASSLDRQGSDTQYF. The CDR3 DNA follows: TGTGCCAGCAGCTTGGACCGACAGGGTTCAGATACGCAGTATTTT.

This clonotype was detected many times. The chain recombines TRBV28 with TRBJ1-4; D ambiguous. Germline CDR1 is MDHEN and CDR2 is SYDVKM. The CDR3 totals 14 residues. The germline V and J ends were trimmed by 6 bases and 8 bases, with 16 bases remaining between them. CDR3: CASSREVGYEKLFF. CDR3 coding DNA: TGTGCCAGCAGCCGAGAGGTTGGGTACGAAAAACTGTTTTTT.

The table lists this clonotype with many counts. The chain is built from TRBV7-9 and TRBJ1-1; D gene uncertain. The V gene's germline CDR1 is SEHNR and CDR2 FQNEAQ (reference sequence). The CDR3 loop spans 14 amino acids. V lost 5 bases and J 5 bases, leaving 15 bases between the germline ends. The CDR3 nucleotides are TGTGCCAGCAGCCCCGCCCCGGTCGGAACTGAAGCTTTCTTT. Translated: CASSPAPVGTEAFF.

This clonotype was counted ten times or more. The chain has TRBV20-1 and TRBJ2-7, with D possibly matching TRBD2 (5 bases). The V gene's germline CDR1 is DFQATT and CDR2 SNEGSKA (reference sequence). Trimming stripped 6 bases from V and 5 bases from J, with 17 bases between. This CDR3 is built from 13 residues. Here the CDR3 reads CSANGMGFDEQYF. The CDR3 DNA reads TGCAGTGCCAACGGGATGGGTTTCGACGAGCAGTACTTC.

The chain employs TRBV20-1 and TRBJ1-1, with unresolved D. The CDR3 has 13 amino acids. Trimming took off 3 bases at V and 1 base at J, with 9 bases between the two ends. The germline V gene has CDR1 DFQATT and CDR2 SNEGSKA (reference sequence). Written as DNA, the CDR3 is TGCAGTGCTAGTCAGGACCCGAACACTGAAGCTTTCTTT. Translation gives CSASQDPNTEAFF.

Many counts were recorded for this clonotype. The genes are TRBV3-1 and TRBJ1-1, with TRBD1 matching over 9 bases. Germline V lookup: CDR1 LGHDT, CDR2 YNNKEL (reference sequence). The CDR3 is 15 residues long. With 4 bases clipped from V and 2 bases from J, the junction kept 5 bases outside the gene matches. The CDR3 loop is CASSRPGQGNTEAFF. Written as DNA, the CDR3 is TGTGCCAGCAGCCGCCCGGGACAGGGCAACACTGAAGCTTTCTTT.

This clonotype was counted at least ten times. The rearrangement uses TRBV5-1 and TRBJ1-2; a weak D match, TRBD1 (5 bases). Trimming pared 4 bases from V and 8 bases from J, leaving 15 bases between. Germline V CDR1 and CDR2: SGHRS, YFSETQ. The CDR3 runs 13 residues. The CDR3 reads CASSTGGAGGYTF. CDR3 sequence (DNA): TGCGCCAGCAGCACCGGGGGTGCTGGCGGCTACACCTTC.

This clonotype was observed at least ten times. The V call is TRBV7-9, the J call TRBJ2-7; the D gene is possibly TRBD1 (6 bases). Looked up from germline, CDR1 is SEHNR and CDR2 is FQNEAQ (reference sequence). V shed 5 bases and J shed 3 bases, with 14 bases lying between them. CDR3 length equals 14 residues. This CDR3 reads CASSGRDKLYEQYF. The CDR3 DNA follows: TGTGCCAGCAGCGGCCGGGACAAGCTCTACGAGCAGTACTTC.

This clonotype was seen ten or more times. The chain employs TRBV9 and TRBJ2-1; D may be TRBD2 (6 bases). Trimming took 2 bases from V and 0 from J, leaving 9 bases between them. Germline-derived CDR1 and CDR2 are SGDLS and YYNGEE. The CDR3 is 15 residues long. The CDR3 here is CASSVLANSYNEQFF. In DNA form, the CDR3 reads TGTGCCAGCAGCGTTCTAGCGAACTCCTACAATGAGCAGTTCTTC.

This clonotype showed up many times. The chain uses TRBV28 and TRBJ2-3; D call uncertain. CDR3 length: 13 residues. Germline V CDR1 and CDR2: MDHEN, SYDVKM. V shed 6 bases and J shed 2 bases, with 9 bases lying between them. The CDR3 reads CASSPQYTDTQYF. In nucleotides, the CDR3 is TGTGCCAGCAGCCCACAGTACACAGATACGCAGTATTTT.

This clonotype was seen many times. The V call is TRBV10-3, the J call TRBJ2-1; a weak D match, TRBD1 (5 bases). The ends were cut back, 0 bases at V and 2 bases at J, with 14 bases in the middle. Germline lookup yields CDR1 ENHRY and CDR2 SYGVKD. The CDR3 is 17 residues long. CDR3 nucleotides: TGTGCCATCAGTGAGTCGCTAGTGGGGCCAACCTACAATGAGCAGTTCTTC. Its protein is CAISESLVGPTYNEQFF.